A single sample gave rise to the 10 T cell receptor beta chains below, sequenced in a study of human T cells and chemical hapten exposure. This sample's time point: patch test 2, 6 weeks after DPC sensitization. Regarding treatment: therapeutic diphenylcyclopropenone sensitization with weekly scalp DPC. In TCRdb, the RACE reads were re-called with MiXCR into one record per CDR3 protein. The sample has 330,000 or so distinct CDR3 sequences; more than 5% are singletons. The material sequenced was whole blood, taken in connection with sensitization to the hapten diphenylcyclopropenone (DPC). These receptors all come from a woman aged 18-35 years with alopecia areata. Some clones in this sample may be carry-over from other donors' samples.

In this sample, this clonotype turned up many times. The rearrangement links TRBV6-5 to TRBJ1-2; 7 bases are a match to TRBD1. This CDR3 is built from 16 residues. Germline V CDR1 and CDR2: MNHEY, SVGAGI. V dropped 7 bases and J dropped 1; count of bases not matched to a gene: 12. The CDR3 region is CASTPFRGTINYGYTF. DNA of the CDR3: TGTGCCAGCACCCCGTTCAGGGGGACGATTAACTATGGCTACACCTTC.

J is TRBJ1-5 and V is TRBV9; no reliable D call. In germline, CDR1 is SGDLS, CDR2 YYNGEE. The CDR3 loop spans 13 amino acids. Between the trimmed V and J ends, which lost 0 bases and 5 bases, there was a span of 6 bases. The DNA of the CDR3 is TGTGCCAGCAGCGTAGACAGCCATCAGCCCCAGCATTTT. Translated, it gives CASSVDSHQPQHF.

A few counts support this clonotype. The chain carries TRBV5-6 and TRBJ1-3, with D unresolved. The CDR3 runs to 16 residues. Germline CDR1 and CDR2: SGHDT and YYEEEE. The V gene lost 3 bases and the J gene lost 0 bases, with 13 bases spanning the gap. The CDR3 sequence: CASSSKPTASGNTIYF. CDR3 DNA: TGTGCCAGCAGCTCAAAACCAACAGCCTCTGGAAACACCATATATTTT.

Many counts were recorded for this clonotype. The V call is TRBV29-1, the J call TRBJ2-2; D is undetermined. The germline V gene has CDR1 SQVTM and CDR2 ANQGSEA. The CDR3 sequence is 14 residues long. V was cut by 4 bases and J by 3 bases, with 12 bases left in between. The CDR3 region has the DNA TGCAGCGTTGGTGGCCATCTTCACACCGGGGAGCTGTTTTTT. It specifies CSVGGHLHTGELFF.

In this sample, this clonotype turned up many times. CDR3 nucleotides: TGTGCCAGCAGTTTTGGGCAGGGGTCTATAGGGCGGCAGTACTTC. Encoded protein: CASSFGQGSIGRQYF. This sequence joins TRBV12-3 or TRBV12-4 and TRBJ2-7; D possibly corresponds to TRBD1 (6 bases). Trimming removed 3 bases from V and 9 bases from J, with 21 bases in between. The CDR3 spans 15 residues.

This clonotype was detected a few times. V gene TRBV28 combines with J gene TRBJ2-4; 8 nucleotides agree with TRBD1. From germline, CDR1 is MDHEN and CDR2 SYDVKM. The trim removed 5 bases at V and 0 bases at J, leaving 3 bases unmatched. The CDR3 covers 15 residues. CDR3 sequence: CASSRQGLAKNIQYF. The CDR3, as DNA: TGTGCCAGCAGTAGACAGGGGCTAGCCAAAAACATTCAGTACTTC.

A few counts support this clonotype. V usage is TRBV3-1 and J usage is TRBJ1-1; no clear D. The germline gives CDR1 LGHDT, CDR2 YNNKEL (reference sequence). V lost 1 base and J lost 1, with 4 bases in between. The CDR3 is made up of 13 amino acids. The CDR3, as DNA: TGTGCCAGCAGCCAAGCGGGGAACACTGAAGCTTTCTTT. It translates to CASSQAGNTEAFF.

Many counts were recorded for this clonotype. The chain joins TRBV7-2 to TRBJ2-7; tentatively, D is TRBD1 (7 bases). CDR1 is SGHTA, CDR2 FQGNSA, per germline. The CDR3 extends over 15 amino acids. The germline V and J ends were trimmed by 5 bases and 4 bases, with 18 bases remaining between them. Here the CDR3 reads CASSPVGRGAYEQYF. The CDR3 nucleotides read TGTGCCAGCAGCCCAGTGGGCAGGGGGGCATACGAGCAGTACTTC.

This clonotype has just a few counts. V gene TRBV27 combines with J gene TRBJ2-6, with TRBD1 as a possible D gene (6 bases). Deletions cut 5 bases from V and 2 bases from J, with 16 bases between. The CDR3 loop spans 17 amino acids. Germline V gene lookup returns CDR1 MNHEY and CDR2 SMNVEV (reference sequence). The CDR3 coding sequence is TGTGCCAGCAGTCCCGGGACAAACCTGGCTGGGGCCAACGTCCTGACTTTC. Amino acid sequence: CASSPGTNLAGANVLTF.

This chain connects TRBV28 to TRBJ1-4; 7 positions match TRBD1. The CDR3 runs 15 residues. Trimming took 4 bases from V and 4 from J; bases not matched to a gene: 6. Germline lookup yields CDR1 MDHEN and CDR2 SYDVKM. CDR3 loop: CASSSPGQRNEKLFF. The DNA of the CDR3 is TGTGCCAGCAGTTCCCCGGGACAGCGTAATGAAAAACTGTTTTTT.